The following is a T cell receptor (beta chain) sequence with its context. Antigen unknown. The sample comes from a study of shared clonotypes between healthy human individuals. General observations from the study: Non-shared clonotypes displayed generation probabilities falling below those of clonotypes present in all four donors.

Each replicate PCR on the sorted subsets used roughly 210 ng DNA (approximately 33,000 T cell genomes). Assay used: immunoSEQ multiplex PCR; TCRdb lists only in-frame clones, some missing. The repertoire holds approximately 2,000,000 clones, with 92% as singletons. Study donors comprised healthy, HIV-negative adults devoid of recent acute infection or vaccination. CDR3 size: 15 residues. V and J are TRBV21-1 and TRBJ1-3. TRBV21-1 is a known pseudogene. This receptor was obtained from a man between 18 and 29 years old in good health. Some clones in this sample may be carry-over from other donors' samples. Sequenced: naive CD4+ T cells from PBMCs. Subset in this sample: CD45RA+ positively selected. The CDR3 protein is CASSKGVSSGNTIYF. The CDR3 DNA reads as TGTGCCAGCAGCAAAGGGGTGAGCTCTGGAAACACCATATATTTT.